Below are 22 T cell receptor beta chains sequenced from a single sample in a study of blood T cell repertoires in COVID-19. Some clones are missing from TCRdb's copy, which holds only in-frame ones; the method was immunoSEQ multiplex PCR. The sample has tens of thousands of clones, over 70% seen once. Sequenced input: peripheral blood. Receptors originate from a woman in her 70s with acute or convalescent COVID-19.

The chain uses TRBV12-3 or TRBV12-4 and TRBJ1-3, with D tentatively TRBD1 (6 bases). Trimming pared 6 bases from V and 1 base from J, leaving 7 bases between. The CDR3 loop spans 13 amino acids. CDR3 DNA sequence: TGTGCCAGCAGAGACAGGTCTGGAAACACCATATATTTT. Its protein product is CASRDRSGNTIYF.

The chain employs TRBV7-2 and TRBJ1-3, with TRBD1 as a possible D gene (5 bases). The length of the CDR3 is 14 residues. V was cut by 5 bases and J by 9 bases, with 17 bases left in between. Germline values: CDR1 SGHTA, CDR2 FQGNSA. The CDR3 bases are TGTGCCAGCAGCCCGACTGACAGTAGCCGCACCATATATTTT. It translates to CASSPTDSSRTIYF.

The chain combines TRBV3-1 (or the pseudogene TRBV3-2) with TRBJ2-1, with unresolved D. Trimming shortened V by 0 bases and J by 5 bases, and 20 bases separated the two germline ends. Germline loops: CDR1 LGHDT, CDR2 YNNKEL (reference sequence). The CDR3 is 18 residues long. CDR3 nucleotide sequence: TGTGCCAGCAGCCAAGATCCCCCTATTAATGGGCCGAACAATGAGCAGTTCTTC. Amino acids: CASSQDPPINGPNNEQFF.

The chain combines TRBV5-1 with TRBJ2-1; D is unresolved. The CDR3 is made up of 16 amino acids. V was shortened by 4 bases and J by 0 bases, with 14 bases between the two germline ends. Germline V CDR1 and CDR2: SGHRS, YFSETQ. The CDR3 nucleotides are TGCGCCAGCAGCAGAAAGCAGGCGAGCTCCTACAATGAGCAGTTCTTC. Translating gives CASSRKQASSYNEQFF.

The chain recombines TRBV10-3 with TRBJ1-1; no clear D. V was pared by 6 bases and J by 0 bases, with 17 bases between. CDR1 ENHRY and CDR2 SYGVKD come from the germline V gene. CDR3 length equals 16 residues. CDR3 residues: CAISPGGQILNTEAFF. CDR3 DNA: TGTGCCATCAGCCCGGGAGGGCAGATCTTGAACACTGAAGCTTTCTTT.

This clone was detected only once. The chain joins TRBV6-1 to TRBJ1-3; no definite D call. Trimming pared 3 bases from V and 5 bases from J, leaving 14 bases between. The V gene's germline CDR1 is MNHNS and CDR2 SASEGT. The CDR3 consists of 15 residues. CDR3 region: CASSDSPGGRNTIYF. In DNA form, the CDR3 reads TGTGCCAGCAGTGATTCACCTGGAGGGCGAAACACCATATATTTT.

This clone showed up just a few times. The chain has TRBV5-4 and TRBJ2-3, with 11 positions matching TRBD2. Germline V gives CDR1 SGHNT, CDR2 YYREEE (reference sequence). Trimming cost V 3 bases and J 1 base; bases outside gene matches: 4. The CDR3 loop spans 16 amino acids. CDR3 loop: CASSSPTSGGTDTQYF. CDR3 DNA: TGTGCCAGCAGCTCACCGACTAGCGGGGGCACAGATACGCAGTATTTT.

The table lists this clone with a few counts. V usage is TRBV7-2 and J usage is TRBJ1-1, with 10 bases that match TRBD1. The V gene end was trimmed by 4 bases and the J gene end by 8 bases; junction bases not matched to a gene: 4. This CDR3 is 13 amino acids long. Germline CDR1 SGHTA, CDR2 FQGNSA. The CDR3 sequence: CASSWGDRGEAFF. The CDR3 DNA reads as TGTGCCAGCAGCTGGGGGGACAGGGGAGAAGCTTTCTTT.

The V call is TRBV4-2, the J call TRBJ1-2; D may be TRBD1 (6 bases). Germline V gives CDR1 LGHNA, CDR2 YNFKEQ. This CDR3 spans 15 amino acids. V dropped 0 bases and J dropped 3 bases, with 11 bases sitting between them. The CDR3 DNA follows: TGTGCCAGCAGCCAAGATGGGGGCGCGGACTATGGCTACACCTTC. Its protein is CASSQDGGADYGYTF.

The chain combines TRBV6-5 with TRBJ1-2; TRBD1 agrees at 9 bases. This CDR3 spans 14 amino acids. V was clipped by 6 bases and J by 3 bases; unmatched bases: 5. From germline, CDR1 is MNHEY and CDR2 SVGAGI. The chain's CDR3 is CASRKTGGHYGYTF. CDR3 DNA sequence: TGTGCCAGCAGAAAGACAGGGGGTCACTATGGCTACACCTTC.

The gene calls are TRBV6-2 or TRBV6-3 and TRBJ2-7; 9 bases align to TRBD2. V trimming: 3 bases; J trimming: 0 bases; junction bases outside the gene matches: 6. CDR3 length: 16 residues. Germline V gives CDR1 MNHEY, CDR2 SVGEGT. The CDR3 loop reads CASSYNGLASSYEQYF. CDR3 DNA sequence: TGTGCCAGCAGTTATAACGGACTAGCGAGCTCCTACGAGCAGTACTTC.

CDR3 residues: CASSPPRVMGNNEQFF. CDR3 sequence (DNA): TGTGCCAGCTCACCACCGCGGGTTATGGGAAACAATGAGCAGTTCTTC. V gene TRBV18 combines with J gene TRBJ2-1; maybe TRBD2 (5 bases). Trimming stripped 0 bases from V and 5 bases from J, with 14 bases between. This CDR3 has 16 amino acids. Germline V gene data show CDR1 as KGHSH and CDR2 as LQKENI.

The chain has TRBV13 and TRBJ1-2; no reliable D call. V lost 0 bases, J lost 8 bases, and 19 bases lay in between. The CDR3 has 16 amino acids. CDR1 is PRHDT and CDR2 is FYEKMQ in the germline V gene (reference sequence). CDR3 in DNA: TGTGCCAGCAGCTTAGGTCGTTTTGGGTCAGACTTCGGCTACACCTTC. Its protein is CASSLGRFGSDFGYTF.

The rearrangement links TRBV7-2 to TRBJ1-2; D perhaps matches TRBD1 (6 bases). Trimming pared 7 bases from V and 8 bases from J, leaving 14 bases between. Germline CDR1 reads SGHTA; CDR2 reads FQGNSA. The CDR3 has 12 residues. CDR3 sequence (DNA): TGTGCCAGCACCATCGGGACAAAGGGCTACACCTTC. Translating gives CASTIGTKGYTF.

V gene TRBV30 combines with J gene TRBJ2-7; tentatively, D is TRBD2 (5 bases). The V and J ends lost 2 bases and 7 bases respectively, with 15 bases between them. Germline V CDR1 and CDR2: GTSNPN, SVGIG (reference sequence). This CDR3 is 13 amino acids long. CDR3 sequence reads: CAWSLLGPGEQYF. CDR3 bases: TGTGCCTGGAGTCTCCTAGGCCCGGGGGAGCAGTACTTC.

The J gene is TRBJ2-1, the V gene TRBV9; 10 bases align to TRBD2. The CDR3 is 17 residues long. CDR1 and CDR2 from the germline V gene are SGDLS and YYNGEE. Germline trimming cut 0 bases from V and 2 bases from J; bases unmatched to any gene: 5. The CDR3 DNA follows: TGTGCCAGCAGCGTAGCTACTAGCGGGACAACCTACAATGAGCAGTTCTTC. Its translation is CASSVATSGTTYNEQFF.

In its sample, this clone was seen a few times. The chain uses TRBV7-2 and TRBJ1-2, with D possibly TRBD1 on 5 matching bases. The CDR3 runs to 15 residues. V shed 1 base and J shed 6 bases, with 15 bases lying between them. Germline V lookup: CDR1 SGHTA, CDR2 FQGNSA. For the CDR3, the DNA is TGTGCCAGCAGCTTAGTCCCAGGGTACCGAGATGGCTACACCTTC. Translated, it gives CASSLVPGYRDGYTF.

The sample holds one count of this clone. The CDR3 region is CASSHRVGSYEQYF. CDR3 nucleotide sequence: TGTGCCAGCAGCCACAGGGTTGGCTCCTACGAGCAGTACTTC. The rearrangement links TRBV7-2 to TRBJ2-7; D perhaps matches TRBD1 (6 bases). V lost 5 bases and J 0 bases, leaving 11 bases between the germline ends. CDR3 length equals 14 residues. Looked up from germline, CDR1 is SGHTA and CDR2 is FQGNSA.

This chain connects TRBV27 to TRBJ1-5; the D gene is possibly TRBD1 (5 bases). The V end was cut by 8 bases, the J end by 1 base, with 12 bases between. Germline lookup yields CDR1 MNHEY and CDR2 SMNVEV (reference sequence). CDR3 length: 14 residues. The DNA for the CDR3 is TGTGCCAGCTCCTTTCGGGGGAGCAATCAGCCCCAGCATTTT. Translated: CASSFRGSNQPQHF.

By share of the sample, this clone is medium-sized (0.01 to 0.1%). This chain connects TRBV14 to TRBJ2-5, with D possibly matching TRBD2 (6 bases). Trimming left V 4 bases short and J 2 bases short, with 17 bases between. CDR1 SGHDN and CDR2 FVKESK come from the germline V gene. The CDR3 spans 16 residues. As DNA, the CDR3 is TGTGCCAGCAGCCCACGGGGGAGCGCTCTTCAAGAGACCCAGTACTTC. Protein sequence: CASSPRGSALQETQYF.

The chain uses TRBV14 and TRBJ2-5; D remains unclear. Germline CDR1 reads SGHDN; CDR2 reads FVKESK. Trimming stripped 0 bases from V and 2 bases from J, with 13 bases between. This CDR3 has 16 amino acids. CDR3 nucleotides: TGTGCCAGCAGCCAAGAATCAGGCATACCGCAAGAGACCCAGTACTTC. It translates to CASSQESGIPQETQYF.

The rearrangement links TRBV15 to TRBJ1-2; TRBD1 matches at 11 bases. V dropped 5 bases and J dropped 5; count of bases not matched to a gene: 13. The CDR3 is 17 residues long. The germline gives CDR1 LNHNV, CDR2 YYDKDF (reference sequence). The CDR3 here is CATSEPGQGGSGYGYTF. CDR3 coding DNA: TGTGCCACCAGCGAACCGGGACAGGGGGGCTCAGGGTATGGCTACACCTTC.